This entry concerns a single TCR beta chain. No antigen is known for it. Generated by immunoSEQ multiplex PCR, the TCRdb table keeps only in-frame clones and is missing some. The sample carries under 250,000 clones, around four fifths recorded once. The source of the sample is a study of cytomegalovirus exposure and HLA in healthy donors. The overall study: The 110 or so validation repertoires used a platform that matched the one used for the approximately 610 first-cohort repertoires, as a later analysis reported.

Germline assignment: CDR1 MDHEN and CDR2 SYDVKM. The CDR3 extends over 16 amino acids. Trimming at V came to 1 base and at J to 3 bases, leaving 8 bases not matched to a gene. General study points: The CMV antigen specificity of a few CMV-associated chains was confirmed through in vitro analysis.

This clonotype was obtained from a woman aged 18-35 years in good health and CMV-seronegative. The sample comprised PBMCs. The chain carries TRBV28 and TRBJ1-1; 7 nucleotides align to TRBD1. The CDR3 loop reads CASSLFISGGDTEAFF. CDR3 DNA sequence: TGTGCCAGCAGTTTATTCATATCAGGGGGGGACACTGAAGCTTTCTTT.